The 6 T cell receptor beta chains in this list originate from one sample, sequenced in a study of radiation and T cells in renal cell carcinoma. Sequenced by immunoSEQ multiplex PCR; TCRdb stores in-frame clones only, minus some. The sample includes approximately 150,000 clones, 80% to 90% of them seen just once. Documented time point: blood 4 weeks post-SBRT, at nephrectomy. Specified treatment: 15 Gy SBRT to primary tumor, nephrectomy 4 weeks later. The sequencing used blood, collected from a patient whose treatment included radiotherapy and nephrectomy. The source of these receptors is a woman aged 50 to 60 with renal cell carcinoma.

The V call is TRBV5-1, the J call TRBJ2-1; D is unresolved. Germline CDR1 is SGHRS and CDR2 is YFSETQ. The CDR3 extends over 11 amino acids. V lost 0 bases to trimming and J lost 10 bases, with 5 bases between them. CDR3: CASSLEEEQFF. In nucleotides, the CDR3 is TGCGCCAGCAGCTTGGAGGAAGAGCAGTTCTTC.

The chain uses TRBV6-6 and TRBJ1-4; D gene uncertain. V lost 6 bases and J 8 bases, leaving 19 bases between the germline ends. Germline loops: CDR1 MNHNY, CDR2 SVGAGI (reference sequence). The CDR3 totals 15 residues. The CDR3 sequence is CASRDDVGGGEKLFF. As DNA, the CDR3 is TGTGCCAGCAGGGACGATGTGGGAGGTGGAGAAAAACTGTTTTTT.

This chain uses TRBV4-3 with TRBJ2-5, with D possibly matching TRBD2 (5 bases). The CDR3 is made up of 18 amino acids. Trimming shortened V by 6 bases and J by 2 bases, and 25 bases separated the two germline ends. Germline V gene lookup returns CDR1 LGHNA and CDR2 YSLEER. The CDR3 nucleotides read TGCGCCAGCAGTCAGAAGGGAGACGATATTTCTAGACAAGAGACCCAGTACTTC. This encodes CASSQKGDDISRQETQYF.

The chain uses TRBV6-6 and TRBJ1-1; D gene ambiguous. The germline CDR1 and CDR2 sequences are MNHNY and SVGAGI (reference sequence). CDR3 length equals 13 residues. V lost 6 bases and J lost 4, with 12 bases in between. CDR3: CASSPGHATEAFF. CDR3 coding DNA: TGTGCCAGCAGCCCCGGCCATGCCACTGAAGCTTTCTTT.

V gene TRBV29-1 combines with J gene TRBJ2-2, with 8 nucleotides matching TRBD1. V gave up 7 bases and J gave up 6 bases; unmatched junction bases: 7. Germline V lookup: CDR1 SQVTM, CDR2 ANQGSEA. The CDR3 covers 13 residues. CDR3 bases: TGCAGCGCAGGACAGGGATTGCCCGGGGAGCTGTTTTTT. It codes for CSAGQGLPGELFF.

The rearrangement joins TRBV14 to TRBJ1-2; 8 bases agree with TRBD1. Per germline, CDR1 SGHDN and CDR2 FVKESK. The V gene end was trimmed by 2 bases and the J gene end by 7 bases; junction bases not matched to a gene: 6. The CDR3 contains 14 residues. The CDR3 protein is CASSQLQGASGYTF. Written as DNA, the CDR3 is TGTGCCAGCAGCCAACTCCAGGGGGCAAGTGGCTACACCTTC.